The present T cell receptor beta chain was sequenced within a study of T-cell reconstitution after alpha-beta-depleted transplantation in children. Germline assignment: CDR1 DFQATT and CDR2 SNEGSKA (reference sequence). V shed 2 bases and J shed 4 bases, with 14 bases lying between them. The CDR3 loop spans 14 amino acids. Construction of the TCRbeta library involved unique molecular identifiers. MiXCR, run by TCRdb on the PCR reads, gives a single entry per CDR3 protein. The table includes some 200,000 distinct CDR3 sequences, 9.5% to 13% detected once. The table lists this clonotype with many counts. Antigen unknown. Study conclusions and caveats: From surviving recipient T cells and thymic progenitors came the high day-60 TCRbeta diversity observed in some patients. There were reportedly several hundred expanded graft clones from which alpha-beta T cells came about two months after transplant.

The sequence was collected from a child under two years old with acute myeloid leukemia, due to receive a stem cell transplant. The rearrangement links TRBV20-1 to TRBJ1-1; possible D gene TRBD1, 5 bases. The source material was PBMCs, sampled before TCRalphabeta/CD19-depleted stem cell transplant. CDR3 protein: CSARSSSGSTEAFF. The DNA of the CDR3 is TGCAGTGCTAGATCCAGTTCAGGGAGCACTGAAGCTTTCTTT.